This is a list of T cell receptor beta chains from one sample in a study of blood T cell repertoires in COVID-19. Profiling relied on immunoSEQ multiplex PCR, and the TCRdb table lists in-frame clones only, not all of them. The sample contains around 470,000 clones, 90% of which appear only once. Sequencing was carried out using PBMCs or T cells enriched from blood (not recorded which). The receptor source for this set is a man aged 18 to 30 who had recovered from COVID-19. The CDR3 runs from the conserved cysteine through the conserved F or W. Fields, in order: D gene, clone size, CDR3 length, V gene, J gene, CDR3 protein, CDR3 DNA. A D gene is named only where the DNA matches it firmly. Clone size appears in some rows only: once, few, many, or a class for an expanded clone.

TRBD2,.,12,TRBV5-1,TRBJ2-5,CASTSGGETQYF,TGCGCCAGCACCTCGGGAGGGGAGACCCAGTACTTC
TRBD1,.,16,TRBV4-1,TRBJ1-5,CASSLQGAPTNQPQHF,TGCGCCAGCAGCCTACAGGGGGCGCCTACAAATCAGCCCCAGCATTTT
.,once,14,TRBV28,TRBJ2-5,CASSSQTLQETQYF,TGTGCCAGCAGTTCTCAGACACTCCAAGAGACCCAGTACTTC
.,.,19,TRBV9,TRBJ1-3,CASSVVGGFGTDSGNTIYF,TGTGCCAGCAGCGTAGTAGGAGGCTTCGGAACAGACTCTGGAAACACCATATATTTT
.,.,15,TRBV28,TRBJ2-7,CASIQGDDNPYEQYF,TGTGCCAGCATTCAAGGCGATGACAACCCCTACGAGCAGTACTTC
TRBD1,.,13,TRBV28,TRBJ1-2,CASSWGTGNGYTF,TGTGCCAGCAGTTGGGGGACAGGGAATGGCTACACCTTC
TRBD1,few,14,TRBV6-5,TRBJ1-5,CASRRTGLNQPQHF,TGTGCCAGCCGCCGGACAGGGCTCAATCAGCCCCAGCATTTT
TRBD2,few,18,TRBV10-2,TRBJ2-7,CASSEGLAGGSGGNEQYF,TGCGCCAGCAGTGAAGGACTAGCGGGGGGCTCCGGCGGAAACGAGCAGTACTTC
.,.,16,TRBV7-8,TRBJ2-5,CASSPLGASKEETQYF,TGTGCCAGCAGCCCGTTGGGGGCCTCAAAAGAGGAGACCCAGTACTTC
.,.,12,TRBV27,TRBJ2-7,CASSSYRQGLYF,TGTGCCAGCAGTTCTTATCGACAGGGACTGTACTTC
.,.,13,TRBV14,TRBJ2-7,CASSQVQGQKQYF,TGTGCCAGCAGCCAAGTCCAAGGACAGAAGCAGTACTTC
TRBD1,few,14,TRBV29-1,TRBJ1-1,CSVEGGQGSTEAFF,TGCAGCGTTGAGGGGGGACAGGGTTCCACTGAAGCTTTCTTT
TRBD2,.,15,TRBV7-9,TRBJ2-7,CASSPGLAGGYEQYF,TGTGCCAGCAGCCCGGGACTAGCGGGAGGGTACGAGCAGTACTTC
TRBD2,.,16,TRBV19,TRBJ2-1,CASSFLGGGPKNEQFF,TGTGCCAGTAGTTTCCTGGGCGGGGGGCCGAAAAATGAGCAGTTCTTC
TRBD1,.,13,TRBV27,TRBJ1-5,CASSFGTDQPQHF,TGTGCCAGCAGTTTCGGGACAGATCAGCCCCAGCATTTT
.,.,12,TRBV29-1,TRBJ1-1,CSVPGVGTEAFF,TGCAGCGTGCCCGGGGTGGGGACTGAAGCTTTCTTT
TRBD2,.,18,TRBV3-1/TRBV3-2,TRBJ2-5,CASSQEGLAGGPGETQYF,TGTGCCAGCAGCCAAGAGGGACTAGCGGGAGGGCCGGGGGAGACCCAGTACTTC
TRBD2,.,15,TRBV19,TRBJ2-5,CASSIWREAQETQYF,TGTGCCAGTAGTATATGGCGGGAGGCCCAAGAGACCCAGTACTTC
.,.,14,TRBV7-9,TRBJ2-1,CASSGIRGDNEQFF,TGTGCCAGCAGCGGAATACGGGGTGACAATGAGCAGTTCTTC
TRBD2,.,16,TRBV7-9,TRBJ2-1,CASSLASGIQENEQFF,TGTGCCAGCAGCTTAGCCAGCGGGATTCAAGAAAATGAGCAGTTCTTC
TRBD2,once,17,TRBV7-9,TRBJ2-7,CASSLATLAGGTYEQYF,TGTGCCAGCAGCTTAGCTACTCTAGCGGGAGGCACATACGAGCAGTACTTC
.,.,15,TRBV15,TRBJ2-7,CATSSRHPGTYEQYF,TGTGCCACCAGCAGTCGACACCCAGGCACCTACGAGCAGTACTTC
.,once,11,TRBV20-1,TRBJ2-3,CSASRGDTQYF,TGCAGTGCTAGCAGGGGAGATACGCAGTATTTT